This record covers a single T cell receptor beta chain. Its matching antigen is unknown. CDR1 is MDHEN, CDR2 SYDVKM, per germline. V shed 4 bases and J shed 4 bases, with 7 bases lying between them. CDR3 size: 12 residues. This entry is derived from a study of OX40 agonist ivuxolimab in advanced cancers. On the study more broadly: Participants, roughly 80% male, averaged around 64 years of age, ranging from about 23 to 90.

Study-wide results and limits: Both CD4+ and CD8+ T cell populations in blood had undergone clonal expansion by week 6 at 0.1 to 3.0 mg/kg.

Measured with immunoSEQ multiplex PCR; TCRdb has only the in-frame clones, and not every one. The table has 100,000 to 110,000 clones, 91% seen once. This sample comprised CD4+ or CD8+ T cells sorted from blood, obtained in a trial of the OX40 agonist ivuxolimab. This clonotype was sampled from an adult with an advanced solid tumor such as melanoma, head and neck, liver or kidney cancer. The J gene is TRBJ2-5, the V gene TRBV28; D gene uncertain. CDR3 bases: TGTGCCAGCAGTTCCCCGGTAGAGACCCAGTACTTC. As protein: CASSSPVETQYF.